This record concerns one T cell receptor (beta chain) sequence. What it recognizes is unknown. This specimen belongs to a study of cytomegalovirus exposure and HLA in healthy donors. General study findings and limits: Most TCR sequences were uncommon, yet certain public TCRs appeared in many donors. Researchers counted roughly 160 TCR beta chains as cytomegalovirus-associated. An analysis done earlier found most TCR beta V segments productive about 90% or about 30% of the time.

The PCR employed 60 Vbeta primers together with 13 Jbeta primers. Sequencing was performed with immunoSEQ multiplex PCR; in TCRdb, only in-frame clones are kept and a portion is missing. The sample consists of over 100,000 clones, less than 80% of them appearing once. Germline V lookup: CDR1 MDHEN, CDR2 SYDVKM. The CDR3 covers 13 residues. Losses at the gene ends were 7 bases for V and 7 bases for J; bases not matched to a gene: 7. The chain is built from TRBV28 and TRBJ1-5, with 7 bases that match TRBD1. Sequenced sample: PBMCs. This clonotype was obtained from a middle-aged man in good health and CMV-seropositive. The CDR3 protein is CASIDRADQPQHF. The CDR3 DNA is TGTGCCAGCATTGACAGGGCGGACCAGCCCCAGCATTTT.